The present TCR beta chain was sequenced within a study of control samples from healthy donors and cancer patients. Generated by immunoSEQ multiplex PCR, the TCRdb table keeps only in-frame clones and is missing some. The data contain tens of thousands of clones, approximately 93% of them singletons. CDR3 size: 13 residues. V lost 8 bases to trimming and J lost 8 bases, with 16 bases between them. CDR1 and CDR2 from the germline V gene are SGHRS and YFSETQ. This clonotype was obtained from a man in his 60s in good health. Material: blood. The chain recombines TRBV5-1 with TRBJ1-4; perhaps TRBD1 as D (6 bases). The CDR3 here is CASKQGEEEKLFF. CDR3 nucleotides: TGCGCCAGTAAACAGGGTGAGGAGGAAAAACTGTTTTTT.